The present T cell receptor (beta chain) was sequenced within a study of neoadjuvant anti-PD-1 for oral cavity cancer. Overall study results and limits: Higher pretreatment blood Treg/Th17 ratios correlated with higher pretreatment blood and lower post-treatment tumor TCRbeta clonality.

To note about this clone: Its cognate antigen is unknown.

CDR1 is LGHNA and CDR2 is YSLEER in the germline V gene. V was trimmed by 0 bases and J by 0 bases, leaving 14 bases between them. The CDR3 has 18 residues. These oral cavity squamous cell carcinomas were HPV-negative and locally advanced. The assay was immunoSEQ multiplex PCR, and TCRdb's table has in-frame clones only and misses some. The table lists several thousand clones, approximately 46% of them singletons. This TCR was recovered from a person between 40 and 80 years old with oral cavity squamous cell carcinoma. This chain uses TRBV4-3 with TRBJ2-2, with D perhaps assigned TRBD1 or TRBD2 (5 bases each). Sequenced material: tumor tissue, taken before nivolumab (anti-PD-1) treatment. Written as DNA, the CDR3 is TGCGCCAGCAGCCAAGACGTCTTCGGGGCCACGAACACCGGGGAGCTGTTTTTT. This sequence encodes CASSQDVFGATNTGELFF.